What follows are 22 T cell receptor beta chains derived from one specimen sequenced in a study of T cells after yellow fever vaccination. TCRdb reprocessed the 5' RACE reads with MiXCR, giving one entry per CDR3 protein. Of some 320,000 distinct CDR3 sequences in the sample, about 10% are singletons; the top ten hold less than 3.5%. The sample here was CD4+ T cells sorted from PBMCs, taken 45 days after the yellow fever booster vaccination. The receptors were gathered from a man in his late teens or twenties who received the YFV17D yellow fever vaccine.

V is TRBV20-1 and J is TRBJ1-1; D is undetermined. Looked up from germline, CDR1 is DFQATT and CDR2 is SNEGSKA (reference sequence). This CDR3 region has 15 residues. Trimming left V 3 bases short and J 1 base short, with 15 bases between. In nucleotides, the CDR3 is TGCAGTGCTAGTATTCCCGTCAGGACGAACACTGAAGCTTTCTTT. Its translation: CSASIPVRTNTEAFF.

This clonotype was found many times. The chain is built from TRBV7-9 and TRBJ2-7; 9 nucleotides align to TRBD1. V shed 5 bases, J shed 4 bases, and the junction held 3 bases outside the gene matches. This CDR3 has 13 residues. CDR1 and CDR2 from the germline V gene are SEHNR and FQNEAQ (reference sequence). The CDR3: CASSGTGQYEQYF. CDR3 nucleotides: TGTGCCAGCAGCGGGACAGGGCAGTACGAGCAGTACTTC.

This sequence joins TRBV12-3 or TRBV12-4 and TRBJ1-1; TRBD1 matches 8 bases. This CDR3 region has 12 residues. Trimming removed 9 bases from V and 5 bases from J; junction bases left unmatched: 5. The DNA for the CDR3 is TGTGCCAGTCGGGACAGGCAGACTGAAGCTTTCTTT. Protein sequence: CASRDRQTEAFF.

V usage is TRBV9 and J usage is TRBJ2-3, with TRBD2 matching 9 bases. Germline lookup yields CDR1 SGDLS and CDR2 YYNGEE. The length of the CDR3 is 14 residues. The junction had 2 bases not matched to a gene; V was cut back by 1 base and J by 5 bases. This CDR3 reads CASSVLAGIDTQYF. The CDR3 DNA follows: TGTGCCAGCAGCGTACTAGCGGGGATAGATACGCAGTATTTT.

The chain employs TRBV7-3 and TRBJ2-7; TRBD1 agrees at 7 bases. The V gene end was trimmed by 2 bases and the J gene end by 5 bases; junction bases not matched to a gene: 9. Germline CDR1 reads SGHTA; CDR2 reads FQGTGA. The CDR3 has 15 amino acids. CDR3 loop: CASSLDRVVSHEQYF. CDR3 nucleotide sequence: TGTGCCAGCAGCTTAGACAGGGTTGTTTCCCACGAGCAGTACTTC.

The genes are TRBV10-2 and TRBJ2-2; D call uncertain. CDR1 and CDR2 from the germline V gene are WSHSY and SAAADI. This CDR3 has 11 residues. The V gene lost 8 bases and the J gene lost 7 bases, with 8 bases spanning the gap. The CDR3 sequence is CASGGVGELFF. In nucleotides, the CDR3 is TGCGCCAGCGGTGGGGTCGGGGAGCTGTTTTTT.

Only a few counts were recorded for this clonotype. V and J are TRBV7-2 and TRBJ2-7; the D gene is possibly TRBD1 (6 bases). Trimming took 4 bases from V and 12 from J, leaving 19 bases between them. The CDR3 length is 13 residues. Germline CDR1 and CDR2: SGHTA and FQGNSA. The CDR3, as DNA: TGTGCCAGCAGCTGGACCGTGGCAGGGGACATGTACTTC. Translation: CASSWTVAGDMYF.

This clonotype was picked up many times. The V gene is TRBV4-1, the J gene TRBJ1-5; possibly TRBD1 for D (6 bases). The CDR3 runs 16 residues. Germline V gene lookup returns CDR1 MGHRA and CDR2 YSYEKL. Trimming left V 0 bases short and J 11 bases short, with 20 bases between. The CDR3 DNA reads TGCGCCAGCAGCCAAGATACCCAACAGGGCTTTCATGCCCAGCATTTT. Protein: CASSQDTQQGFHAQHF.

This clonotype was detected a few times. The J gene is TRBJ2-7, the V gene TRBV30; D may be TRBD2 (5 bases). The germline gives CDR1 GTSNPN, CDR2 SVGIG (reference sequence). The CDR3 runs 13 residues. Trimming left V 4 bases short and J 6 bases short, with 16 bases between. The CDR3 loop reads CAWNPGSLREQYF. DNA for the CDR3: TGTGCCTGGAACCCGGGATCCCTTCGCGAGCAGTACTTC.

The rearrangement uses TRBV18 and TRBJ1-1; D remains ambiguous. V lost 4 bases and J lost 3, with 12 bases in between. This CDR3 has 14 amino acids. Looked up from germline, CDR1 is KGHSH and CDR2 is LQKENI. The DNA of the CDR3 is TGTGCCAGCTCACGAGAGAGTACCGACACTGAAGCTTTCTTT. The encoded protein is CASSRESTDTEAFF.

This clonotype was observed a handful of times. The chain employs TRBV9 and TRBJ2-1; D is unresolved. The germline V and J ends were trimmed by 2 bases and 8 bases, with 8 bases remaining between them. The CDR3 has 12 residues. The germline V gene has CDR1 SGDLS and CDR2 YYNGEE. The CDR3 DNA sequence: TGTGCCAGCAGCGTCCGCGATTATGAGCAGTTCTTC. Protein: CASSVRDYEQFF.

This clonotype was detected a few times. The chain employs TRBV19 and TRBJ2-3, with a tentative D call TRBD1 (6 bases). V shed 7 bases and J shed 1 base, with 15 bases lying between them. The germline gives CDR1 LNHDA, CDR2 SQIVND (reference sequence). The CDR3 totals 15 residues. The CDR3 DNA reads TGTGCCAGTACCCGGGTCGGACAGCGCACAGATACGCAGTATTTT. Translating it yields CASTRVGQRTDTQYF.

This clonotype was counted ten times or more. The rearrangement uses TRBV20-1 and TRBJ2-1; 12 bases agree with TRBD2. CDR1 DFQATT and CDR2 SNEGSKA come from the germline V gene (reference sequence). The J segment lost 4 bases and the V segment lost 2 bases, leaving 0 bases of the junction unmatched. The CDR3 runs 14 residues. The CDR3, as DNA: TGCAGTGCTAGACTAGCGGGGGGGTACAATGAGCAGTTCTTC. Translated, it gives CSARLAGGYNEQFF.

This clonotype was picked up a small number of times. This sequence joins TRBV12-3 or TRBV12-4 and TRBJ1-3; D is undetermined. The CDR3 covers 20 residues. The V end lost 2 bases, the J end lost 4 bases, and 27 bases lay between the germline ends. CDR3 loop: CASSLRASSWGRGEGNTIYF. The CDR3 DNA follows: TGTGCCAGCAGTTTAAGAGCCTCTTCGTGGGGTCGCGGGGAGGGAAACACCATATATTTT.

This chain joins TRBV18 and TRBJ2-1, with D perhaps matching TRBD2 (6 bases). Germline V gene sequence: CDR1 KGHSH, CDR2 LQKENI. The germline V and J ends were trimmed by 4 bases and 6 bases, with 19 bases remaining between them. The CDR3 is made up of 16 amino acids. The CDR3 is CASSLHRDLGRNEQFF. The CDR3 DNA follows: TGTGCCAGCTCACTTCACCGGGACTTAGGCCGCAATGAGCAGTTCTTC.

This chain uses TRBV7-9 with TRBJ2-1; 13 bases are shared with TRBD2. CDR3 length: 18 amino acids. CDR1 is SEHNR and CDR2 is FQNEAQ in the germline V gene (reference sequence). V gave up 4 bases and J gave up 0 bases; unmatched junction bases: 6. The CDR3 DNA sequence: TGTGCCAGCAGCTCGACTAGCGGGGGGCCCAGCTCCTACAATGAGCAGTTCTTC. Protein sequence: CASSSTSGGPSSYNEQFF.

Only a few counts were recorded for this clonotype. In DNA, the CDR3 is TGTGCCAGCAGTCAGAGTGACCGGGTGGGGGGGAATGAGCAGTTCTTC. This encodes CASSQSDRVGGNEQFF. The J gene is TRBJ2-1, the V gene TRBV2; 7 bases map to TRBD2. Germline CDR1 SNHLY, CDR2 FYNNEI. This CDR3 is 16 amino acids long. V lost 5 bases, J lost 7 bases, and 14 bases stayed unmatched. The variable domain in full, completed from reference TRBV2 and TRBJ2-1, reads EPEVTQTPSHQVTQMGQEVILRCVPISNHLYFYWYRQILGQKVEFLVSFYNNEISEKSEIFDDQFSVERPDGSNFTLKIRSTKLEDSAMYFCASSQSDRVGGNEQFFGPGTRLTVL.

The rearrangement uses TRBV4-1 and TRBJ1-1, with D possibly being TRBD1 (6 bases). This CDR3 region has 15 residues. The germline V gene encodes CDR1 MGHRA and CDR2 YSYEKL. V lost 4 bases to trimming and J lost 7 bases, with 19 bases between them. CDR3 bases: TGCGCCAGCAGCCCCTGGGGGCGGCGAGATTATGAAGCTTTCTTT. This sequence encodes CASSPWGRRDYEAFF.

Here the CDR3 reads CASSHSYGRAGEQYF. The CDR3 nucleotides read TGTGCCAGCAGCCATTCATATGGCAGGGCGGGCGAGCAGTACTTC. The chain uses TRBV14 and TRBJ2-7; D assignment may be TRBD1 or TRBD2 (5 bases each). The V end lost 3 bases, the J end lost 6 bases, and 18 bases lay between the germline ends. The CDR3 has 15 residues. CDR1 is SGHDN and CDR2 is FVKESK in the germline V gene.

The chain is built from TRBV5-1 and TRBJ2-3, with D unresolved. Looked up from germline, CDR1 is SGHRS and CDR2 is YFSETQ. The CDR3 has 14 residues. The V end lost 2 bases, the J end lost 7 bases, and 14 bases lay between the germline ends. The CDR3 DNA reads TGCGCCAGCAGCTTTGCAGCTGGCAGAAATACGCAGTATTTT. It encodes CASSFAAGRNTQYF.

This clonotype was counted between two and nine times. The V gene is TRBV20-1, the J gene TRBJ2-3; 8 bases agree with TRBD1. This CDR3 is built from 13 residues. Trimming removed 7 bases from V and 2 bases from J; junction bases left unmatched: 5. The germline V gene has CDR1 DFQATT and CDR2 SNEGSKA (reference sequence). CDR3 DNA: TGCAGTGTCCAGGGGGCCAACACAGATACGCAGTATTTT. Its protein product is CSVQGANTDTQYF.

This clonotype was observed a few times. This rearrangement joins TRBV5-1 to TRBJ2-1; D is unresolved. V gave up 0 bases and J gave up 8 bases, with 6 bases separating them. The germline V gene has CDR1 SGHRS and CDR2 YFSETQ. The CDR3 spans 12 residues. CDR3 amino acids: CASSLEFHEQFF. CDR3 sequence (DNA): TGCGCCAGCAGCTTGGAGTTCCATGAGCAGTTCTTC.